The subject of this entry is one T cell receptor (beta chain). Its cognate antigen is unknown. This entry is derived from a study of early T cells in non-severe SARS-CoV-2 infection. Looking at the study overall: From unsorted whole blood, bulk RNA was sequenced, and the chains remained unpaired.

Each single cDNA molecule received a unique molecular identifier. TCRdb itself ran the 5' RACE reads through MiXCR, one entry per CDR3 protein. Of about 77,000 distinct CDR3 sequences listed, about 17% are singletons. General study results and limits: The study's VDJdb matching favored anti-spike CD8 responses and missed private and CD4 specificities.

Trimming took off 1 base at V and 4 bases at J, with 5 bases between the two ends. CDR1 and CDR2 from the germline V gene are LGHDT and YNNKEL (reference sequence). The CDR3 length is 13 residues. This clonotype originated in an adult who was a healthcare worker with PCR-confirmed SARS-CoV-2 infection or an uninfected control (not recorded which). The V call is TRBV3-1, the J call TRBJ2-4, with no clear D. Specimen: whole blood. The CDR3 nucleotides read TGTGCCAGCAGCCAAGGGGTTAAAAACATTCAGTACTTC. Translation: CASSQGVKNIQYF.